Presented here are 9 T cell receptor beta chains from one specimen sequenced in a study of blood T cell repertoires in COVID-19. Assay used: immunoSEQ multiplex PCR; TCRdb lists only in-frame clones, some missing. The table shows roughly 100,000 clones, with approximately 84% occurring only once. Sample: peripheral blood. These receptors were taken from a human donor in a cohort sampled during active COVID-19.

The chain employs TRBV5-1 and TRBJ2-5; D not certain. With 0 bases removed from V and 0 bases from J, the gap between germline ends came to 9 bases. The CDR3 is made up of 15 amino acids. Per germline, CDR1 SGHRS and CDR2 YFSETQ. This CDR3 reads CASSLANSHQETQYF. The CDR3 DNA follows: TGCGCCAGCAGCTTGGCTAACAGCCACCAAGAGACCCAGTACTTC.

The rearrangement joins TRBV5-1 to TRBJ2-5, with a tentative D call TRBD1 (5 bases). CDR3 length: 16 residues. From germline, CDR1 is SGHRS and CDR2 YFSETQ. Between the trimmed V and J ends, which lost 4 bases and 2 bases, there was a span of 18 bases. The CDR3 DNA reads TGCGCCAGCAGCCTGGGGCAGGGTTCGGCGCAAGAGACCCAGTACTTC. Its translation: CASSLGQGSAQETQYF.

This chain joins TRBV21-1 and TRBJ1-1; TRBD1, the table's D call, lacks a check against the DNA. TRBV21-1 is a listed pseudogene. The CDR3 covers 17 residues. Here the CDR3 reads CASSKVRDRGMNTEAFF. CDR3 sequence (DNA): TGTGCCAGCAGCAAAGTGCGGGACAGGGGGATGAACACTGAAGCTTTCTTT.

J is TRBJ2-3 and V is TRBV18; 8 bases align to TRBD1. After removal of 2 bases from V and 1 base from J, the junction contained 5 bases not matched to a gene. Germline lookup yields CDR1 KGHSH and CDR2 LQKENI. The CDR3 has 16 amino acids. The CDR3 nucleotides are TGTGCCAGCTCACCATATGGACAGGGCGGCACAGATACGCAGTATTTT. This codes for CASSPYGQGGTDTQYF.

The genes are TRBV2 and TRBJ1-2; 11 bases are shared with TRBD1. J was trimmed by 8 bases and V by 6 bases; bases with no gene match: 8. The CDR3 runs 14 residues. Germline V gene data show CDR1 as SNHLY and CDR2 as FYNNEI. The CDR3 loop reads CASRMDRGQEGYTF. The CDR3 bases are TGTGCCAGCAGGATGGACAGGGGGCAGGAGGGCTACACCTTC.

CDR3 region: CASSYSRGVTNYGYTF. DNA for the CDR3: TGTGCCAGCAGCTATAGCCGGGGGGTCACCAACTATGGCTACACCTTC. V is TRBV9 and J is TRBJ1-2; TRBD1 might be the D (5 bases). The germline gives CDR1 SGDLS, CDR2 YYNGEE. This CDR3 region has 16 residues. The ends were cut back, 4 bases at V and 2 bases at J, with 18 bases in the middle.

This chain joins TRBV9 and TRBJ1-2, with 10 bases identical to TRBD1. Germline V lookup: CDR1 SGDLS, CDR2 YYNGEE. V dropped 4 bases and J dropped 7; count of bases not matched to a gene: 10. CDR3 length equals 15 residues. For the CDR3, the DNA is TGTGCCAGCAGCCCGAATCCGGGACAGGGGCTTGGCTACACCTTC. Its translation: CASSPNPGQGLGYTF.

The rearrangement joins TRBV28 to TRBJ2-1; 7 positions match TRBD2. The CDR3 extends over 15 amino acids. Germline V CDR1 and CDR2: MDHEN, SYDVKM. Trimming removed 2 bases from V and 5 bases from J; junction bases left unmatched: 6. Written as DNA, the CDR3 is TGTGCCAGCAGTTTAGGCGGGAGCACGAACAATGAGCAGTTCTTC. Residues: CASSLGGSTNNEQFF.

The chain couples TRBV7-9 to TRBJ1-4; no reliable D call. Germline CDR1 SEHNR, CDR2 FQNEAQ (reference sequence). The CDR3 extends over 13 amino acids. The V end was cut by 2 bases, the J end by 7 bases, with 8 bases between. CDR3 sequence: CASSLSLAEKLFF. In DNA, the CDR3 is TGTGCCAGCAGCTTATCATTGGCTGAAAAACTGTTTTTT.